This entry lists 25 T cell receptor beta chains sequenced from one sample in a study of pediatric ulcerative colitis. Sequencing used immunoSEQ multiplex PCR; TCRdb keeps in-frame clones, though not all of them. The sample consists of tens of thousands of clones, more than 70% of them appearing once. The rectum was sampled with one to two pinch biopsies at colonoscopy. Sequenced sample: gut tissue. These receptors were taken from a boy between 5 and 17 years old with moderate ulcerative colitis.

The chain links TRBV13 to TRBJ2-6, with D perhaps being TRBD1 or TRBD2 (5 bases each). The CDR3 runs 18 residues. CDR1 PRHDT and CDR2 FYEKMQ come from the germline V gene (reference sequence). V dropped 5 bases and J dropped 4 bases, with 21 bases sitting between them. The CDR3 region is CASSPTTQGDQGANVLTF. The CDR3 DNA is TGTGCCAGCAGCCCTACGACTCAAGGGGACCAAGGGGCCAACGTCCTGACTTTC.

This clone appeared a few times. V and J are TRBV9 and TRBJ2-4; the D gene is possibly TRBD2 (6 bases). Trimming cost V 3 bases and J 3 bases, with 16 bases left between them. Germline CDR1 is SGDLS and CDR2 is YYNGEE. This CDR3 spans 16 amino acids. The CDR3 protein is CASSGPTGEVKNIQYF. In nucleotides, the CDR3 is TGTGCCAGCAGCGGCCCAACGGGAGAGGTCAAAAACATTCAGTACTTC.

In its sample, this clone was seen a few times. The chain is built from TRBV27 and TRBJ2-1, with TRBD2 as a possible D gene (5 bases). Germline loops: CDR1 MNHEY, CDR2 SMNVEV (reference sequence). V gave up 7 bases and J gave up 0 bases, with 13 bases separating them. This CDR3 spans 15 amino acids. The CDR3 DNA sequence: TGTGCCAGCACCGGAACGGGGTACTCCTACAATGAGCAGTTCTTC. This encodes CASTGTGYSYNEQFF.

The chain has TRBV4-3 and TRBJ1-5, with D unclear. This CDR3 spans 13 amino acids. V gave up 4 bases and J gave up 8 bases, with 12 bases separating them. CDR1 is LGHNA and CDR2 is YSLEER in the germline V gene. DNA of the CDR3: TGCGCCAGCAGCCCGAAATTCGGGAAGCCCCAGCATTTT. Translation gives CASSPKFGKPQHF.

The chain combines TRBV15 with TRBJ2-2, with D tentatively TRBD2 (5 bases). The germline CDR1 and CDR2 sequences are LNHNV and YYDKDF (reference sequence). The CDR3 sequence is 14 residues long. The V and J ends lost 0 bases and 8 bases respectively, with 10 bases between them. This CDR3 reads CATSREPSRGELFF. The CDR3 DNA reads TGTGCCACCAGCAGAGAGCCTAGCCGTGGGGAGCTGTTTTTT.

The V gene is TRBV6-1, the J gene TRBJ1-2; 7 positions match TRBD1. Germline V gene lookup returns CDR1 MNHNS and CDR2 SASEGT. The length of the CDR3 is 15 residues. The ends lost 8 bases at V and 7 bases at J; junction bases unmatched: 16. DNA of the CDR3: TGTGCCAGCCTATTCGGGAGGGGGCTCCCCTCTGGCTACACCTTC. Protein: CASLFGRGLPSGYTF.

The chain joins TRBV6-5 to TRBJ1-2; D possibly corresponds to TRBD1 (5 bases). Per germline, CDR1 MNHEY and CDR2 SVGAGI. This CDR3 region has 13 residues. The V and J ends lost 5 bases and 8 bases respectively, with 15 bases between them. The CDR3 DNA follows: TGTGCCAGCAGTCAGGGCCGCTCGGTGGGCTACACCTTC. This codes for CASSQGRSVGYTF.

The chain carries TRBV27 and TRBJ2-7; tentatively, D is TRBD2 (6 bases). The CDR3 sequence is 16 residues long. Trimming pared 3 bases from V and 0 bases from J, leaving 15 bases between. Germline V gives CDR1 MNHEY, CDR2 SMNVEV (reference sequence). The CDR3 is CASSFSSGTGSYEQYF. The CDR3 region has the DNA TGTGCCAGCAGTTTTTCCTCCGGGACTGGCTCCTACGAGCAGTACTTC.

The chain's CDR3 is CAWSVTGDMNTEAFF. DNA for the CDR3: TGTGCCTGGAGTGTCACAGGCGACATGAACACTGAAGCTTTCTTT. The chain links TRBV30 to TRBJ1-1; weak D call: TRBD1 (5 bases). Per the germline V gene, CDR1 is GTSNPN and CDR2 is SVGIG (reference sequence). CDR3 length: 15 residues. V gave up 0 bases and J gave up 0 bases, with 11 bases separating them.

This chain connects TRBV5-1 to TRBJ2-7; D gene unclear. CDR1 is SGHRS, CDR2 YFSETQ, per germline. The CDR3 totals 12 residues. Trimming removed 3 bases at V and 4 bases at J, with 8 bases between. CDR3 in DNA: TGCGCCAGCAGCTCGGTCCCTTACGAGCAGTACTTC. As protein: CASSSVPYEQYF.

CDR3 sequence: CASSPGTADQPQHF. The CDR3, as DNA: TGCGCCAGCAGCCCAGGGACAGCGGATCAGCCCCAGCATTTT. The rearrangement joins TRBV5-1 to TRBJ1-5, with 7 bases aligning to TRBD1. After removal of 4 bases from V and 5 bases from J, the junction contained 6 bases not matched to a gene. CDR1 and CDR2 (germline): SGHRS, YFSETQ. The CDR3 spans 14 residues.

V gene TRBV29-1 combines with J gene TRBJ1-2; possible D gene TRBD1, 5 bases. Germline CDR1 is SQVTM and CDR2 is ANQGSEA. The CDR3 runs to 13 residues. Trimming removed 7 bases from V and 5 bases from J, with 17 bases in between. CDR3 DNA: TGCAGCGGCCTATGGGGGAACCCTTATGGCTACACCTTC. Protein sequence: CSGLWGNPYGYTF.

CDR3 in DNA: TGTGCCAGCAGCTTTGGGGGTGAGGACTACGAGCAGTACTTC. Protein: CASSFGGEDYEQYF. The rearrangement joins TRBV5-8 to TRBJ2-7; D possibly matches TRBD1 or TRBD2 (5 bases each). This CDR3 is 14 amino acids long. The germline CDR1 and CDR2 sequences are SGHTS and YDEGEE. V lost 2 bases and J lost 3, with 12 bases in between. The whole variable domain, filled in from reference TRBV5-8 and TRBJ2-7, reads EAGVTQSPTHLIKTRGQQATLRCSPISGHTSVYWYQQALGLGLQFLLWYDEGEERNRGNFPPRFSGRQFPNYSSELNVNALELEDSALYLCASSFGGEDYEQYFGPGTRLTVT.

V gene TRBV13 combines with J gene TRBJ1-1, with 7 bases fitting TRBD1. The J segment lost 10 bases and the V segment lost 0 bases, leaving 5 bases of the junction unmatched. The CDR3 runs 13 residues. Germline lookup yields CDR1 PRHDT and CDR2 FYEKMQ (reference sequence). CDR3 amino acids: CASSLGTGWGAFF. The CDR3 DNA reads TGTGCCAGCAGCTTAGGGACAGGGTGGGGAGCTTTCTTT.

In this sample, this clone turned up a few times. The chain joins TRBV6-4 to TRBJ2-2; D perhaps matches TRBD1 (5 bases). There are 16 residues in the CDR3. The V end was cut by 1 base, the J end by 3 bases, with 12 bases between. CDR1 MRHNA and CDR2 SNTAGT come from the germline V gene. CDR3 DNA sequence: TGTGCCAGCAGTGACTTTGGCAGGGCGTACACCGGGGAGCTGTTTTTT. Residues: CASSDFGRAYTGELFF.

The V gene is TRBV5-1, the J gene TRBJ1-1; 7 positions agree with TRBD1. J gave up 1 base and V 1 base, and 7 bases lay outside the gene matches. Germline CDR1 SGHRS, CDR2 YFSETQ. This CDR3 comprises 16 residues. The CDR3 DNA follows: TGCGCCAGCAGCTTGACAAACAGGGGAGGGAACACTGAAGCTTTCTTT. Encoded protein: CASSLTNRGGNTEAFF.

This clone was seen only a few times. The chain couples TRBV4-1 to TRBJ1-2; D is unresolved. This CDR3 has 14 residues. The germline V and J ends were trimmed by 0 bases and 4 bases, with 9 bases remaining between them. Germline V gene data show CDR1 as MGHRA and CDR2 as YSYEKL. The CDR3 DNA follows: TGCGCCAGCAGCCAAGATTTGGGTGCCTATGGCTACACCTTC. Translating it yields CASSQDLGAYGYTF.

This chain connects TRBV5-6 to TRBJ2-3; TRBD2 agrees at 9 bases. In germline, CDR1 is SGHDT, CDR2 YYEEEE. This CDR3 is 15 amino acids long. Trimming cost V 5 bases and J 3 bases; bases outside gene matches: 7. For the CDR3, the DNA is TGTGCCAGCAGTCAAGTAGCGGGAGTGACAGATACGCAGTATTTT. The encoded protein is CASSQVAGVTDTQYF.

The chain carries TRBV5-1 and TRBJ2-1, with D possibly matching TRBD1 (7 bases). The CDR3 length is 14 residues. CDR1 is SGHRS, CDR2 YFSETQ, per germline. The germline V and J ends were trimmed by 4 bases and 7 bases, with 15 bases remaining between them. DNA for the CDR3: TGCGCCAGCAGCGGGCGGGACAGCGGGAATGAGCAGTTCTTC. Amino acids: CASSGRDSGNEQFF. The whole variable domain, filled in from reference TRBV5-1 and TRBJ2-1, reads KAGVTQTPRYLIKTRGQQVTLSCSPISGHRSVSWYQQTPGQGLQFLFEYFSETQRNKGNFPGRFSGRQFSNSRSEMNVSTLELGDSALYLCASSGRDSGNEQFFGPGTRLTVL.

This clone has a handful of counts. The chain uses TRBV4-3 and TRBJ1-6; unclear D gene. The CDR3 totals 15 residues. CDR1 LGHNA and CDR2 YSLEER come from the germline V gene. V dropped 0 bases and J dropped 5 bases, with 8 bases sitting between them. The CDR3 DNA reads TGCGCCAGCAGCCAAGATGGGCAGAATAATTCACCCCTCCACTTT. This sequence encodes CASSQDGQNNSPLHF.

A single count supports this clone. The genes are TRBV7-2 and TRBJ2-3; maybe TRBD1 (5 bases). With 3 bases removed from V and 5 bases from J, the gap between germline ends came to 9 bases. Per germline, CDR1 SGHTA and CDR2 FQGNSA. The CDR3 is made up of 13 amino acids. CDR3 nucleotides: TGTGCCAGCAGCTTGGACAACTTAGATACGCAGTATTTT. Its protein product is CASSLDNLDTQYF.

On this clone itself: At one end, the junction sequence differs from germline, possibly due to a read error. The J gene is TRBJ2-3, the V gene TRBV15, with D tentatively TRBD1 (5 bases). Germline V CDR1 and CDR2: LNHNV, YYDKDF (reference sequence). The CDR3 loop spans 11 amino acids. CDR3 DNA sequence: TGTGCCACCAGCAGCCAGGGCCCAGTAAGTTTT. Protein sequence: CATSSQGPVSF.

This clone was recorded a few times. V and J are TRBV6-6 and TRBJ2-7, with 8 bases fitting TRBD2. Trimming cost V 3 bases and J 1 base; bases outside gene matches: 5. The CDR3 is 15 residues long. The germline gives CDR1 MNHNY, CDR2 SVGAGI (reference sequence). The CDR3 region is CASSYRTSLSYEQYF. The CDR3 nucleotides read TGTGCCAGCAGTTATCGGACTAGCTTATCCTACGAGCAGTACTTC.

The J gene is TRBJ2-7, the V gene TRBV14, with 12 bases fitting TRBD1. V dropped 5 bases and J dropped 2; count of bases not matched to a gene: 4. The CDR3 totals 15 residues. The germline V gene has CDR1 SGHDN and CDR2 FVKESK. The CDR3 nucleotides read TGTGCCAGCAGCTTGGGACAGGGGGCCCCCTACGAGCAGTACTTC. This gives the protein CASSLGQGAPYEQYF.

The rearrangement uses TRBV6-5 and TRBJ2-3; the match to TRBD2 covers 7 bases. Per the germline V gene, CDR1 is MNHEY and CDR2 is SVGAGI. The CDR3 loop spans 14 amino acids. The V segment lost 6 bases and the J segment 2 bases; nucleotides outside the gene matches: 5. The CDR3 sequence is CASSPGRVTDTQYF. CDR3 coding DNA: TGTGCCAGCAGCCCTGGGAGGGTCACAGATACGCAGTATTTT.